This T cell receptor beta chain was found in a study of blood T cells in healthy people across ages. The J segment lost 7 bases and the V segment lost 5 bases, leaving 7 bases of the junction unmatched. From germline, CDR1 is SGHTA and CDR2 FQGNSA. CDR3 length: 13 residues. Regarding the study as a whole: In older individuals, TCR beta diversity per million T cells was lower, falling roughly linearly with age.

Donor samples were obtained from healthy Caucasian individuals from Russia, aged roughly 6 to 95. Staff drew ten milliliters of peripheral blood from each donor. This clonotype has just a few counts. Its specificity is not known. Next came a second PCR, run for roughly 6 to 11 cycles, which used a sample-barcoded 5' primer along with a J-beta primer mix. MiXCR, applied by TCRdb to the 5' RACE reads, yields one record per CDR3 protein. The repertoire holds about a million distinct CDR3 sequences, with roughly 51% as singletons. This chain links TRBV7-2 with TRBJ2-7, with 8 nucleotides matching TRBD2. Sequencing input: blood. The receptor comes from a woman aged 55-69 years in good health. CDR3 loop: CASSSPGLGEQYF. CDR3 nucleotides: TGTGCCAGCAGCAGCCCGGGACTAGGAGAGCAGTACTTC.